Each of the 30 T cell receptor beta chains below was sequenced from the same sample in a study of shared clonotypes between healthy human individuals. It was CD45RO-negative cells, positively selected for CCR7, that made up naive CD8 cells, with terminally differentiated effector memory CD45RA+ cells excluded. Generated by immunoSEQ multiplex PCR, the TCRdb table keeps only in-frame clones and is missing some. The sample has about 2,100,000 clones, about 92% seen once. Specimen: naive CD8+ T cells from PBMCs. Receptors were obtained from a man younger than 35 in good health. Some clones in this sample may be carry-over from other donors' samples.

This clone has only a few counts. The rearrangement uses TRBV30 and TRBJ1-5; D gene unclear. Germline V gives CDR1 GTSNPN, CDR2 SVGIG (reference sequence). The CDR3 is made up of 13 amino acids. With 1 base removed from V and 4 bases from J, the gap between germline ends came to 8 bases. This CDR3 is CAWSATLNQPQHF. DNA for the CDR3: TGTGCCTGGAGTGCCACTCTAAATCAGCCCCAGCATTTT.

This sequence joins TRBV5-4 and TRBJ1-2; D unclear. The CDR3 is 14 amino acids. V was cut by 3 bases and J by 5 bases, with 14 bases left in between. The germline CDR1 and CDR2 sequences are SGHNT and YYREEE (reference sequence). The CDR3 nucleotides are TGTGCCAGCAGCTCCACCCCTTCGGCTTATGGCTACACCTTC. This translates into CASSSTPSAYGYTF.

The rearrangement links TRBV5-6 to TRBJ2-7; 7 bases line up with TRBD1. J was trimmed by 1 base and V by 7 bases; bases with no gene match: 8. This CDR3 comprises 14 residues. CDR1 and CDR2 from the germline V gene are SGHDT and YYEEEE. This CDR3 reads CASGTGQPSYEQYF. The CDR3 region has the DNA TGTGCCAGCGGAACGGGACAGCCATCCTACGAGCAGTACTTC.

V and J are TRBV27 and TRBJ1-2, with 7 positions matching TRBD1. CDR1 is MNHEY and CDR2 is SMNVEV in the germline V gene (reference sequence). The CDR3 has 11 amino acids. V gave up 5 bases and J gave up 12 bases; unmatched junction bases: 6. In DNA, the CDR3 is TGTGCCAGCAGTCCAGACAGGGAGGACACCTTC. Its translation: CASSPDREDTF.

This chain joins TRBV7-9 and TRBJ2-3, with unresolved D. V gave up 5 bases and J gave up 6 bases, with 21 bases separating them. CDR1 and CDR2 from the germline V gene are SEHNR and FQNEAQ (reference sequence). This CDR3 has 16 residues. This CDR3 is CASSPPGPQLSDTQYF. CDR3 bases: TGTGCCAGCAGCCCACCGGGCCCCCAGCTGTCTGATACGCAGTATTTT. Full variable domain (rest looked up from reference TRBV7-9 and TRBJ2-3): DTGVSQNPRHKITKRGQNVTFRCDPISEHNRLYWYRQTLGQGPEFLTYFQNEAQLEKSRLLSDRFSAERPKGSFSTLEIQRTEQGDSAMYLCASSPPGPQLSDTQYFGPGTRLTVL.

Turning to this clone: This sample includes further DNA sequences coding for the same CDR3. The rearrangement joins TRBV9 to TRBJ2-7; TRBD2 agrees at 9 bases. V shed 3 bases, J shed 2 bases, and the junction held 3 bases outside the gene matches. This CDR3 region has 14 residues. Germline lookup yields CDR1 SGDLS and CDR2 YYNGEE. The CDR3 spells CASSATSGPYEQYF. The CDR3 bases are TGTGCCAGCAGCGCTACTAGCGGGCCCTACGAGCAGTACTTC. The variable domain in full, with the rest retrieved from reference TRBV9 and TRBJ2-7, is DSGVTQTPKHLITATGQRVTLRCSPRSGDLSVYWYQQSLDQGLQFLIQYYNGEERAKGNILERFSAQQFPDLHSELNLSSLELGDSALYFCASSATSGPYEQYFGPGTRLTVT.

This rearrangement joins TRBV4-1 to TRBJ2-1, with D possibly TRBD2 on 6 matching bases. Trimming shortened V by 1 base and J by 3 bases, and 10 bases separated the two germline ends. This CDR3 has 15 residues. CDR1 and CDR2 (germline): MGHRA, YSYEKL. CDR3 nucleotides: TGCGCCAGCAGCCAAGGGACTACCCTCTACAATGAGCAGTTCTTC. This encodes CASSQGTTLYNEQFF.

As concerns this clone: The sample holds other DNA sequences that translate to the same CDR3. The chain joins TRBV4-1 to TRBJ2-3, with D possibly matching TRBD1 (5 bases). The CDR3 covers 14 residues. Germline CDR1 is MGHRA and CDR2 is YSYEKL. Trimming took 0 bases from V and 4 from J, leaving 8 bases between them. CDR3 nucleotide sequence: TGCGCCAGCAGCCAAGATCCCAGGGCAGATACGCAGTATTTT. This codes for CASSQDPRADTQYF.

The rearrangement uses TRBV15 and TRBJ2-7, with 7 positions matching TRBD2. The J segment lost 6 bases and the V segment lost 1 base, leaving 3 bases of the junction unmatched. CDR3 length equals 13 residues. Germline V gene data show CDR1 as LNHNV and CDR2 as YYDKDF (reference sequence). CDR3 loop: CATSRGEGPEQYF. Written as DNA, the CDR3 is TGTGCCACCAGCAGAGGGGAGGGCCCCGAGCAGTACTTC.

This chain joins TRBV2 and TRBJ2-1; 9 nucleotides line up with TRBD2. The germline CDR1 and CDR2 sequences are SNHLY and FYNNEI. The CDR3 loop spans 16 amino acids. The J segment lost 3 bases and the V segment lost 3 bases, leaving 6 bases of the junction unmatched. In DNA form, the CDR3 reads TGTGCCAGCAGTGAGTCTAGCGGGACCATCTACAATGAGCAGTTCTTC. Translating it yields CASSESSGTIYNEQFF.

The rearrangement links TRBV7-9 to TRBJ2-4; D might be TRBD1 or TRBD2, each matching 5 bases. The CDR3 loop spans 14 amino acids. Germline CDR1 is SEHNR and CDR2 is FQNEAQ (reference sequence). Trimming pared 7 bases from V and 0 bases from J, leaving 10 bases between. The DNA for the CDR3 is TGTGCCAGCAACCATGGGGGAGCCAAAAACATTCAGTACTTC. It is translated as CASNHGGAKNIQYF.

The gene calls are TRBV2 and TRBJ2-6, with a tentative D call TRBD2 (7 bases). Between the trimmed V and J ends, which lost 6 bases and 1 base, there was a span of 28 bases. Germline loops: CDR1 SNHLY, CDR2 FYNNEI. CDR3 size: 21 residues. This chain's CDR3 is CASRNRGAAVQSLSGANVLTF. In DNA, the CDR3 is TGTGCCAGCAGAAACCGGGGGGCCGCTGTGCAATCGCTTTCTGGGGCCAACGTCCTGACTTTC. Looking up the rest from reference TRBV2 and TRBJ2-6 gives the full variable domain: EPEVTQTPSHQVTQMGQEVILRCVPISNHLYFYWYRQILGQKVEFLVSFYNNEISEKSEIFDDQFSVERPDGSNFTLKIRSTKLEDSAMYFCASRNRGAAVQSLSGANVLTFGAGSRLTVL.

The sample holds one count of this clone. The gene calls are TRBV4-2 and TRBJ2-5, with 8 positions matching TRBD2. Germline values: CDR1 LGHNA, CDR2 YNFKEQ. The CDR3 runs 19 residues. Trimming cost V 0 bases and J 5 bases; bases outside gene matches: 17. The CDR3 spells CASSQEWWREREMGETQYF. CDR3 coding DNA: TGTGCCAGCAGCCAAGAGTGGTGGCGCGAGCGGGAGATGGGGGAGACCCAGTACTTC.

The rearrangement joins TRBV10-3 to TRBJ1-1; weak D call: TRBD1 (6 bases). Germline V gene lookup returns CDR1 ENHRY and CDR2 SYGVKD. This CDR3 spans 18 amino acids. Between the trimmed V and J ends, which lost 2 bases and 4 bases, there was a span of 23 bases. CDR3 in amino acids: CAISETLPGAIVTTEAFF. In DNA, the CDR3 is TGTGCCATCAGTGAGACCCTCCCGGGGGCCATCGTGACCACTGAAGCTTTCTTT.

The chain recombines TRBV9 with TRBJ2-1; weak D call: TRBD1 (6 bases). Trimming cost V 4 bases and J 3 bases, with 11 bases left between them. Germline lookup yields CDR1 SGDLS and CDR2 YYNGEE. The CDR3 is made up of 14 amino acids. The CDR3 loop is CASSPQGFYNEQFF. The CDR3 DNA reads as TGTGCCAGCAGCCCCCAGGGGTTCTACAATGAGCAGTTCTTC.

The rearrangement uses TRBV27 and TRBJ2-5; 14 bases are a match to TRBD2. V lost 0 bases and J lost 5; bases outside the gene matches: 8. The CDR3 has 18 residues. Per the germline V gene, CDR1 is MNHEY and CDR2 is SMNVEV (reference sequence). This CDR3 reads CASSLSEGTSGSYETQYF. The CDR3 DNA reads TGTGCCAGCAGTTTATCGGAGGGGACTAGCGGGAGCTATGAGACCCAGTACTTC.

The chain employs TRBV7-9 and TRBJ2-7; tentative D call: TRBD1 (6 bases). The CDR3 is 14 amino acids. Germline assignment: CDR1 SEHNR and CDR2 FQNEAQ (reference sequence). Trimming took 5 bases from V and 7 from J, leaving 18 bases between them. CDR3 region: CASSEVQGIREQYF. The CDR3 DNA is TGTGCCAGCAGCGAAGTACAGGGTATTAGGGAGCAGTACTTC.

This chain connects TRBV29-1 to TRBJ2-5; TRBD1 aligns across 8 bases. With V trimmed by 4 bases and J by 4 bases, 8 bases remained unmatched. The CDR3 extends over 14 amino acids. Germline V gives CDR1 SQVTM, CDR2 ANQGSEA. CDR3 sequence: CSVVRTGWGETQYF. The CDR3 DNA sequence: TGCAGCGTTGTCCGGACAGGGTGGGGAGAGACCCAGTACTTC.

The chain couples TRBV27 to TRBJ2-1; D gene unclear. The CDR3 runs 12 residues. The ends were cut back, 7 bases at V and 3 bases at J, with 7 bases in the middle. Looked up from germline, CDR1 is MNHEY and CDR2 is SMNVEV (reference sequence). CDR3 coding DNA: TGTGCCAGCATGACACTCTACAATGAGCAGTTCTTC. Translating it yields CASMTLYNEQFF.

This rearrangement joins TRBV7-3 to TRBJ2-1; TRBD2 matches at 9 bases. J was trimmed by 4 bases and V by 5 bases; bases with no gene match: 6. The CDR3 is made up of 15 amino acids. Germline assignment: CDR1 SGHTA and CDR2 FQGTGA. The chain's CDR3 is CASSPRTSVYNEQFF. CDR3 sequence (DNA): TGTGCCAGCAGCCCCCGGACTAGCGTATACAATGAGCAGTTCTTC.

The chain couples TRBV4-1 to TRBJ1-1; no firm D call. V was shortened by 1 base and J by 4 bases, with 10 bases between the two germline ends. CDR1 is MGHRA and CDR2 is YSYEKL in the germline V gene. The CDR3 is 14 amino acids. This chain's CDR3 is CASSQVREITEAFF. The CDR3 region has the DNA TGCGCCAGCAGCCAAGTAAGGGAGATCACTGAAGCTTTCTTT.

This clone was seen only once. The V gene is TRBV28, the J gene TRBJ1-2; 7 nucleotides match TRBD1. Germline lookup yields CDR1 MDHEN and CDR2 SYDVKM. The CDR3 covers 12 residues. The ends lost 9 bases at V and 5 bases at J; junction bases unmatched: 6. CDR3 protein: CASLQGKYGYTF. Written as DNA, the CDR3 is TGTGCCAGTCTACAGGGGAAATATGGCTACACCTTC.

The chain couples TRBV27 to TRBJ1-3; a possible D gene is TRBD1 (6 bases). The germline CDR1 and CDR2 sequences are MNHEY and SMNVEV (reference sequence). Between the trimmed V and J ends, which lost 5 bases and 2 bases, there was a span of 19 bases. The CDR3 sequence is 17 residues long. The CDR3 DNA reads TGTGCCAGCAGTCCTTTTTACCCACAGGGAACTGGAAACACCATATATTTT. This translates into CASSPFYPQGTGNTIYF.

This rearrangement joins TRBV7-9 to TRBJ2-7; unclear D gene. The CDR3 is made up of 12 amino acids. Trimming took 0 bases from V and 6 from J, leaving 6 bases between them. Germline assignment: CDR1 SEHNR and CDR2 FQNEAQ (reference sequence). Written as DNA, the CDR3 is TGTGCCAGCAGCTTAGCCAGGAGCGAGCAGTACTTC. This encodes CASSLARSEQYF.

The rearrangement uses TRBV5-4 and TRBJ2-5, with 8 bases fitting TRBD2. The junction had 13 bases not matched to a gene; V was cut back by 10 bases and J by 2 bases. This CDR3 has 15 residues. Per germline, CDR1 SGHNT and CDR2 YYREEE (reference sequence). CDR3 DNA sequence: TGTGCCGGTATTAAAGCGGGAGCGGGACAAGAGACCCAGTACTTC. As protein: CAGIKAGAGQETQYF.

This clone was seen only once. The V and J genes are TRBV15 and TRBJ2-1, with D perhaps matching TRBD2 (6 bases). The ends were cut back, 5 bases at V and 12 bases at J, with 20 bases in the middle. Germline CDR1 is LNHNV and CDR2 is YYDKDF (reference sequence). This CDR3 comprises 14 residues. In DNA, the CDR3 is TGTGCCACCAGCCCCCCGACTAGTTCGCCAGGGCAGTTCTTC. Translated: CATSPPTSSPGQFF.

This chain joins TRBV29-1 and TRBJ2-7, with D possibly matching TRBD1 (6 bases). CDR1 is SQVTM, CDR2 ANQGSEA, per germline. V was clipped by 5 bases and J by 0 bases, with 11 bases between them. The CDR3 covers 13 residues. CDR3 in DNA: TGCAGCGTTTTCGGGACACCCTCCTACGAGCAGTACTTC. It specifies CSVFGTPSYEQYF.

J is TRBJ2-5 and V is TRBV6-1; 7 positions agree with TRBD1. V shed 4 bases, J shed 0 bases, and the junction held 8 bases outside the gene matches. The V gene's germline CDR1 is MNHNS and CDR2 SASEGT. This CDR3 region has 16 residues. In DNA, the CDR3 is TGTGCCAGCAGTGCCGAGGACAGGCCAAACCAAGAGACCCAGTACTTC. This encodes CASSAEDRPNQETQYF.

The CDR3 here is CASRFDRSSYGYTF. CDR3 coding DNA: TGTGCCAGCAGATTCGACAGGTCGTCCTATGGCTACACCTTC. V usage is TRBV27 and J usage is TRBJ1-2, with D tentatively TRBD1 (6 bases). Trimming removed 6 bases at V and 4 bases at J, with 15 bases between. The CDR3 length is 14 residues. The germline V gene encodes CDR1 MNHEY and CDR2 SMNVEV (reference sequence).

The chain combines TRBV4-1 with TRBJ2-7, with TRBD2 matching over 7 bases. CDR3 length: 14 amino acids. CDR1 and CDR2 from the germline V gene are MGHRA and YSYEKL. V lost 4 bases to trimming and J lost 0 bases; unmatched junction nucleotides: 3. The CDR3 is CASSREGSSYEQYF. The DNA of the CDR3 is TGCGCCAGCAGCCGGGAGGGCAGCTCCTACGAGCAGTACTTC.